The entry that follows covers one T cell receptor (beta chain) sequence. The data derive from a study of blood T cell repertoires in COVID-19. Methods used by the authors: Researchers report that nucleated cell counts were estimated from reference gene primer amplification. Profiled with immunoSEQ multiplex PCR; TCRdb holds only in-frame clones, not every one. V and J calls and clone size are copied from that table; D and trimming were computed from the DNA. This table has approximately 100,000 clones, approximately 88% appearing once. This CDR3 is built from 14 residues. CDR1 and CDR2 from the germline V gene are SGHRS and YFSETQ. V lost 5 bases to trimming and J lost 7 bases; unmatched junction nucleotides: 8.

The sample consisted of peripheral blood. The clonotype originates from a woman aged 55-75 years with acute or convalescent COVID-19. The gene calls are TRBV5-1 and TRBJ2-2, with TRBD1 matching over 7 bases. The CDR3 DNA reads as TGCGCCAGCAGTTCCGGGGACAGCCACGGGGAGCTGTTTTTT. Translating it yields CASSSGDSHGELFF.